The sequence of this TCR beta chain was determined in a study of blood T cell repertoires in COVID-19. The CDR3 runs to 13 residues. The ends were cut back, 6 bases at V and 3 bases at J, with 11 bases in the middle. Germline CDR1 reads LGHNT; CDR2 reads FRNRAP. Using immunoSEQ multiplex PCR, the repertoire was profiled, and TCRdb retains in-frame clones only, with some absent. This table has a few hundred thousand clones, about 91% appearing once. The chain has TRBV12-5 and TRBJ1-1; maybe TRBD1 (5 bases). This clonotype originated in a woman aged 40 to 50 with acute COVID-19. The sample was PBMCs or T cells enriched from blood (not recorded which). DNA for the CDR3: TGTGCTAGTGGCACAGTAGGGGACACTGAAGCTTTCTTT. It codes for CASGTVGDTEAFF.